Following are 28 T cell receptor beta chains from one sample sequenced in a study of response to subunit inactivated influenza vaccine. In TCRdb, the RT-PCR reads were re-called with MiXCR into one record per CDR3 protein. The repertoire holds 710,000 or so distinct CDR3 sequences, with roughly 14% as singletons. Here the sequenced sample was PBMCs from blood, taken 12 days after vaccination. The receptors stem from a man aged 50 or older who received an inactivated influenza vaccine.

This clonotype was seen only a few times. The CDR3 coding sequence is TGTGCCATCAGGGAGACAGGGGCTCCAGATACGCAGTATTTT. It encodes CAIRETGAPDTQYF. The chain is built from TRBV10-3 and TRBJ2-3; 8 nucleotides agree with TRBD1. Per germline, CDR1 ENHRY and CDR2 SYGVKD. Trimming removed 6 bases from V and 4 bases from J; junction bases left unmatched: 6. The CDR3 is 14 amino acids.

This clonotype was detected only a few times. The gene calls are TRBV5-1 and TRBJ2-5; D is unclear. Germline values: CDR1 SGHRS, CDR2 YFSETQ. This CDR3 comprises 14 residues. Between the trimmed V and J ends, which lost 0 bases and 3 bases, there was a span of 9 bases. Here the CDR3 DNA reads TGCGCCAGCAGCTTGGCCGGAGACAAAGAGACCCAGTACTTC. This encodes CASSLAGDKETQYF.

This clonotype was seen a handful of times. V usage is TRBV12-3 or TRBV12-4 and J usage is TRBJ2-5; TRBD1 matches 9 bases. With 5 bases clipped from V and 5 bases from J, the junction kept 6 bases outside the gene matches. This CDR3 has 14 amino acids. CDR3 protein: CASSHRGRVETQYF. The CDR3 bases are TGTGCCAGCAGTCACAGGGGGCGGGTGGAGACCCAGTACTTC.

This clonotype was picked up a small number of times. The rearrangement uses TRBV12-3 or TRBV12-4 and TRBJ2-1, with 7 bases identical to TRBD1. The CDR3 totals 17 residues. After removal of 4 bases from V and 0 bases from J, the junction contained 9 bases not matched to a gene. The CDR3 spells CASSSFMTGSSYNEQFF. CDR3 sequence (DNA): TGTGCCAGCAGTTCCTTTATGACAGGGTCCTCCTACAATGAGCAGTTCTTC.

This chain uses TRBV30 with TRBJ2-1; no firm D call. The CDR3 length is 14 residues. Between the trimmed V and J ends, which lost 4 bases and 0 bases, there was a span of 10 bases. CDR1 is GTSNPN and CDR2 is SVGIG in the germline V gene (reference sequence). In DNA form, the CDR3 reads TGTGCCTGGAATCCAGGCGTCTCCTACAATGAGCAGTTCTTC. This encodes CAWNPGVSYNEQFF.

The genes are TRBV5-1 and TRBJ2-1, with 7 nucleotides matching TRBD2. V trimming: 1 base; J trimming: 9 bases; junction bases outside the gene matches: 13. Germline V CDR1 and CDR2: SGHRS, YFSETQ. The CDR3 has 16 residues. CDR3 sequence: CASSLTGPTQRGEQFF. CDR3 bases: TGCGCCAGCAGCTTGACGGGACCGACCCAGCGGGGTGAGCAGTTCTTC.

The chain employs TRBV7-2 and TRBJ2-3; 7 bases line up with TRBD2. CDR3 size: 14 residues. V dropped 5 bases and J dropped 4; count of bases not matched to a gene: 6. Germline V CDR1 and CDR2: SGHTA, FQGNSA. The CDR3: CASSRGLGPDTQYF. The CDR3 DNA reads as TGTGCCAGCAGCCGCGGACTAGGCCCAGATACGCAGTATTTT.

The table lists this clonotype with a few counts. The V gene is TRBV27, the J gene TRBJ2-3; unclear D gene. V lost 3 bases to trimming and J lost 0 bases, with 10 bases between them. The germline CDR1 and CDR2 sequences are MNHEY and SMNVEV (reference sequence). The CDR3 spans 15 residues. The chain's CDR3 is CASSFGRLSTDTQYF. For the CDR3, the DNA is TGTGCCAGCAGTTTTGGGCGGCTTAGCACAGATACGCAGTATTTT.

This clonotype was seen more than once but under ten times. V gene TRBV7-2 combines with J gene TRBJ2-4; 12 bases line up with TRBD2. V trimming: 5 bases; J trimming: 5 bases; junction bases outside the gene matches: 7. The CDR3 contains 16 residues. Germline CDR1 is SGHTA and CDR2 is FQGNSA. CDR3 sequence reads: CASSPGLAGPQNIQYF. The CDR3 DNA is TGTGCCAGCAGCCCCGGACTAGCGGGACCCCAAAACATTCAGTACTTC.

This clonotype was detected a few times. The V call is TRBV5-1, the J call TRBJ2-3, with 9 bases aligning to TRBD2. The CDR3 is 13 amino acids. Per the germline V gene, CDR1 is SGHRS and CDR2 is YFSETQ. V shed 6 bases and J 6 bases; nucleotides not matched to a gene: 5. CDR3 DNA sequence: TGCGCCAGCACGGCGGGAGGGCCGGATACGCAGTATTTT. Its translation: CASTAGGPDTQYF.

At least ten counts were recorded for this clonotype. This rearrangement joins TRBV29-1 to TRBJ2-2, with D unresolved. Germline CDR1 and CDR2: SQVTM and ANQGSEA. This CDR3 has 13 residues. V was trimmed by 5 bases and J by 1 base, leaving 8 bases between them. CDR3 sequence: CSVSRQNTGELFF. The CDR3 DNA reads TGCAGCGTTAGCCGACAGAACACCGGGGAGCTGTTTTTT.

A note on this clonotype: This is likely a read error, given that the CDR3 carries no conserved phenylalanine or tryptophan at its end. V and J are TRBV28 and TRBJ1-2, with D tentatively TRBD1 (6 bases). The germline CDR1 and CDR2 sequences are MDHEN and SYDVKM. This CDR3 is built from 16 residues. With 3 bases removed from V and 0 bases from J, the gap between germline ends came to 14 bases. The CDR3 bases are TGTGCCAGCAGTTTTTCCCCGACAGGAGCTAACTATGGCTACACCTAC. Its protein product is CASSFSPTGANYGYTY.

The rearrangement links TRBV5-6 to TRBJ2-5; D tentatively fits TRBD1 or TRBD2 (5 bases each). The CDR3 spans 13 residues. V lost 2 bases, J lost 10 bases, and 15 bases lay in between. The V gene's germline CDR1 is SGHDT and CDR2 YYEEEE. CDR3 in amino acids: CASSFLGPVGQYF. The DNA of the CDR3 is TGTGCCAGCAGCTTTTTGGGACCCGTGGGCCAGTACTTC.

The chain links TRBV6-5 to TRBJ2-5; TRBD2 might be the D (5 bases). Germline CDR1 is MNHEY and CDR2 is SVGAGI. The CDR3 length is 11 residues. V was cut by 4 bases and J by 9 bases, with 9 bases left in between. The CDR3 reads CASSSTGAQYF. CDR3 DNA: TGTGCCAGCAGTTCCACCGGGGCCCAGTACTTC.

The chain joins TRBV5-1 to TRBJ2-1; the D is unclear. V dropped 0 bases and J dropped 5 bases, with 9 bases sitting between them. This CDR3 is 14 amino acids long. The V gene's germline CDR1 is SGHRS and CDR2 YFSETQ. The CDR3: CASSLVLVDNEQFF. In nucleotides, the CDR3 is TGCGCCAGCAGCTTGGTCTTAGTTGACAATGAGCAGTTCTTC.

The chain carries TRBV20-1 and TRBJ2-5; D gene ambiguous. Trimming shortened V by 1 base and J by 2 bases, and 5 bases separated the two germline ends. The CDR3 totals 12 residues. Germline V gives CDR1 DFQATT, CDR2 SNEGSKA (reference sequence). CDR3 residues: CSARGVQETQYF. The CDR3 nucleotides are TGCAGTGCTAGAGGGGTTCAAGAGACCCAGTACTTC.

The chain combines TRBV12-3 or TRBV12-4 with TRBJ2-1, with 7 bases fitting TRBD1. The CDR3 runs 15 residues. Germline trimming cut 0 bases from V and 4 bases from J; bases unmatched to any gene: 3. The CDR3 sequence is CASSLAGQKYNEQFF. CDR3 coding DNA: TGTGCCAGCAGTTTAGCGGGACAGAAATACAATGAGCAGTTCTTC.

This clonotype was observed a few times. The chain recombines TRBV7-9 with TRBJ2-5; weak D call: TRBD1 (5 bases). This CDR3 comprises 16 residues. Trimming removed 4 bases at V and 3 bases at J, with 18 bases between. Germline values: CDR1 SEHNR, CDR2 FQNEAQ (reference sequence). This CDR3 is CASSWRRGQGEETQYF. CDR3 nucleotide sequence: TGTGCCAGCAGCTGGCGAAGGGGCCAGGGTGAAGAGACCCAGTACTTC.

This chain connects TRBV7-9 to TRBJ1-5; D not certain. Germline V lookup: CDR1 SEHNR, CDR2 FQNEAQ (reference sequence). The CDR3 covers 14 residues. V lost 1 base to trimming and J lost 3 bases, with 7 bases between them. CDR3 region: CASSLGPNNQPQHF. The DNA of the CDR3 is TGTGCCAGCAGCTTAGGACCAAACAATCAGCCCCAGCATTTT.

This clonotype occurred a few times. The rearrangement uses TRBV10-3 and TRBJ2-1; no definite D call. Germline V lookup: CDR1 ENHRY, CDR2 SYGVKD. The CDR3 sequence is 9 residues long. V was shortened by 9 bases and J by 8 bases, with 5 bases between the two germline ends. The CDR3 nucleotides read TGTGCCATTGGGCATGAGCAGTTCTTC. This gives the protein CAIGHEQFF.

In the case of this clonotype: The junction differs from germline at one of its ends, possibly a read error. The V gene is TRBV6-2 or TRBV6-3, the J gene TRBJ1-1; D is ambiguous. This CDR3 contains 13 residues. Looked up from germline, CDR1 is MNHEY and CDR2 is SVGEGT. CDR3 DNA sequence: TGTGCCAGCAGTGACTCTCCGGGGACTGAAGCTTTCTTT. Its translation is CASSDSPGTEAFF.

This clonotype was observed a handful of times. This chain uses TRBV10-3 with TRBJ2-6, with a weak D call TRBD2 (6 bases). The CDR3 covers 14 residues. V was clipped by 7 bases and J by 0 bases, with 7 bases between them. Germline V gene lookup returns CDR1 ENHRY and CDR2 SYGVKD. This CDR3 reads CAIKEGSGANVLTF. The CDR3 DNA reads TGTGCCATCAAGGAGGGCTCTGGGGCCAACGTCCTGACTTTC.

At least ten counts were recorded for this clonotype. J is TRBJ2-7 and V is TRBV7-9; TRBD1 might be the D (6 bases). Per the germline V gene, CDR1 is SEHNR and CDR2 is FQNEAQ (reference sequence). The CDR3 length is 15 residues. V was pared by 0 bases and J by 5 bases, with 14 bases between. The CDR3 nucleotides are TGTGCCAGCAGCTTAGCACAGGGAAGAGTGGACGAGCAGTACTTC. Encoded protein: CASSLAQGRVDEQYF. Complete variable domain (other parts from reference TRBV7-9 and TRBJ2-7): DTGVSQNPRHKITKRGQNVTFRCDPISEHNRLYWYRQTLGQGPEFLTYFQNEAQLEKSRLLSDRFSAERPKGSFSTLEIQRTEQGDSAMYLCASSLAQGRVDEQYFGPGTRLTVT.

V and J are TRBV6-1 and TRBJ2-3, with 8 bases aligning to TRBD1. The CDR3 is 15 amino acids. Germline values: CDR1 MNHNS, CDR2 SASEGT. V was pared by 5 bases and J by 7 bases, with 11 bases of the junction left unmatched. The CDR3 DNA sequence: TGTGCCAGCAGTCGTCCCACAGGGGGTATGAATACGCAGTATTTT. This gives the protein CASSRPTGGMNTQYF.

The chain has TRBV11-2 and TRBJ1-1; D remains ambiguous. This CDR3 contains 16 residues. V lost 5 bases, J lost 4 bases, and 20 bases lay in between. Germline V gene data show CDR1 as SGHAT and CDR2 as FQNNGV. The CDR3 here is CASSVPDVYYFTEAFF. For the CDR3, the DNA is TGTGCCAGCAGCGTCCCGGACGTATATTACTTCACTGAAGCTTTCTTT.

The genes are TRBV27 and TRBJ2-2; D is unclear. The CDR3 totals 15 residues. V lost 2 bases and J 7 bases, leaving 14 bases between the germline ends. CDR1 is MNHEY and CDR2 is SMNVEV in the germline V gene (reference sequence). The CDR3 is CASSLKYRVGGELFF. Written as DNA, the CDR3 is TGTGCCAGCAGTTTAAAATATAGGGTCGGCGGGGAGCTGTTTTTT.

The V gene is TRBV18, the J gene TRBJ2-3, with TRBD1 as a possible D gene (5 bases). The germline V and J ends were trimmed by 2 bases and 2 bases, with 8 bases remaining between them. Germline lookup yields CDR1 KGHSH and CDR2 LQKENI. The CDR3 has 14 amino acids. The CDR3 DNA reads TGTGCCAGCTCACCAGGCAGGGCCACAGATACGCAGTATTTT. Translation: CASSPGRATDTQYF.

V is TRBV28 and J is TRBJ1-1; a possible D gene is TRBD1 (6 bases). Trimming removed 5 bases from V and 0 bases from J, with 13 bases in between. The CDR3 contains 15 residues. Per the germline V gene, CDR1 is MDHEN and CDR2 is SYDVKM. The CDR3 sequence: CASSPQDRMNTEAFF. For the CDR3, the DNA is TGTGCCAGCAGTCCCCAGGACAGAATGAACACTGAAGCTTTCTTT.